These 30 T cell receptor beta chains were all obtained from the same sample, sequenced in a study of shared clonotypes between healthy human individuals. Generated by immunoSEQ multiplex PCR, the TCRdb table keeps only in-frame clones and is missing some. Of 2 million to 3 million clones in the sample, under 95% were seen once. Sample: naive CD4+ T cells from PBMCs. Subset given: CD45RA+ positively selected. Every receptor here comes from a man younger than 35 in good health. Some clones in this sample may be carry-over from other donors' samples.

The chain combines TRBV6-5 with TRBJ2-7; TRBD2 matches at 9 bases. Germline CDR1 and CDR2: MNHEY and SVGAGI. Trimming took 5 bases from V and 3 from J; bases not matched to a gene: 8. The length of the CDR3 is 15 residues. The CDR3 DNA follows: TGTGCCAGCAGTCCCTCGGGACTAGCAGACTACGAGCAGTACTTC. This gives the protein CASSPSGLADYEQYF.

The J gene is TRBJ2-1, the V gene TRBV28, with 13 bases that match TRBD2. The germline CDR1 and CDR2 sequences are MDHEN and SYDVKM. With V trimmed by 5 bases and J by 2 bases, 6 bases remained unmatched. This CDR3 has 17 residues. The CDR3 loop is CASSRAGTSGTYNEQFF. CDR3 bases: TGTGCCAGCAGTCGAGCCGGGACTAGCGGGACCTACAATGAGCAGTTCTTC.

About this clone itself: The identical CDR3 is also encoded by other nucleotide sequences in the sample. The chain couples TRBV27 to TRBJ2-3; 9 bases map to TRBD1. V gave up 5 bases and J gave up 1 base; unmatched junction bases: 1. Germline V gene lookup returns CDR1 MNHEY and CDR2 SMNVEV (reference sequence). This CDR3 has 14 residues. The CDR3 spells CASSRTGGTDTQYF. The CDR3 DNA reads TGTGCCAGCAGTCGGACAGGGGGCACAGATACGCAGTATTTT.

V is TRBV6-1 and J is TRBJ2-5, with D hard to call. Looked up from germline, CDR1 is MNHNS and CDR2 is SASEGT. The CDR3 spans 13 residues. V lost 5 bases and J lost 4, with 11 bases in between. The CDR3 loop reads CASSSPGVETQYF. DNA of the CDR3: TGTGCCAGCAGTTCCCCAGGAGTAGAGACCCAGTACTTC.

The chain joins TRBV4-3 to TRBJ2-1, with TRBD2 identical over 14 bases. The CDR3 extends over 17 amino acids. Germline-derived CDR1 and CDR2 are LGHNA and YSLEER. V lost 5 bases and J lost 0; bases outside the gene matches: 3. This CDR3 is CASSSGTSGSSYNEQFF. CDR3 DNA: TGCGCCAGCAGCTCAGGGACTAGCGGGAGCTCCTACAATGAGCAGTTCTTC.

CDR3 region: CASSLSQVGEAFF. CDR3 in DNA: TGTGCCAGCAGTTTGTCACAGGTGGGGGAAGCTTTCTTT. V is TRBV28 and J is TRBJ1-1; D might be TRBD1 (5 bases). Per the germline V gene, CDR1 is MDHEN and CDR2 is SYDVKM. This CDR3 spans 13 amino acids. Trimming cost V 3 bases and J 8 bases, with 13 bases left between them.

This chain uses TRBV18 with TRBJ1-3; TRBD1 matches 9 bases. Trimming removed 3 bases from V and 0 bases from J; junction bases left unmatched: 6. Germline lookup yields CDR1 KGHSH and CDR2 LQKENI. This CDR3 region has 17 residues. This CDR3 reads CASSPLDRGYSGNTIYF. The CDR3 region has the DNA TGTGCCAGCTCACCGCTCGACAGGGGGTACTCTGGAAACACCATATATTTT.

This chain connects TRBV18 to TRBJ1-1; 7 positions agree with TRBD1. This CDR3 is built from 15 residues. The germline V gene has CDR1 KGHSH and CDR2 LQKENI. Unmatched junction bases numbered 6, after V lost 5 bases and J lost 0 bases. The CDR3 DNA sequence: TGTGCCAGCTCATCGTCACAGGGGCTGAACACTGAAGCTTTCTTT. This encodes CASSSSQGLNTEAFF.

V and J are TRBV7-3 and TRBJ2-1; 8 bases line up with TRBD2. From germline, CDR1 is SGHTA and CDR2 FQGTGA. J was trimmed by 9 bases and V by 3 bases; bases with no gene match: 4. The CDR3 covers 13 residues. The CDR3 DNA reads TGTGCCAGCAGCTTCCAACGGGAGGGTGAGCAGTTCTTC. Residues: CASSFQREGEQFF.

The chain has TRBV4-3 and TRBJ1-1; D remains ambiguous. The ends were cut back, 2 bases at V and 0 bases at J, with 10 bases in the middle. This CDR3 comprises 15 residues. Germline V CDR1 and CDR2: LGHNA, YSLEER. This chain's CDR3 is CASSQKSLMNTEAFF. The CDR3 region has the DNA TGCGCCAGCAGCCAAAAATCCCTCATGAACACTGAAGCTTTCTTT.

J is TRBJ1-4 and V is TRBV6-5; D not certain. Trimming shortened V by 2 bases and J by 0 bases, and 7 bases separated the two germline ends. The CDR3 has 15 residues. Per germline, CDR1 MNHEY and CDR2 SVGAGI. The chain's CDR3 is CASSYQSATNEKLFF. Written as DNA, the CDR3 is TGTGCCAGCAGTTACCAGAGTGCAACTAATGAAAAACTGTTTTTT.

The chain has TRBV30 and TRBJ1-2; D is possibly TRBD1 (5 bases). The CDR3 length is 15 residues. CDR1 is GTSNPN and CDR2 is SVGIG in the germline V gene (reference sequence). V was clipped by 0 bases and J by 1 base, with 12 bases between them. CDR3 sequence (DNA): TGTGCCTGGAGTGTACCGAGGGGATTTAACTATGGCTACACCTTC. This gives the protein CAWSVPRGFNYGYTF.

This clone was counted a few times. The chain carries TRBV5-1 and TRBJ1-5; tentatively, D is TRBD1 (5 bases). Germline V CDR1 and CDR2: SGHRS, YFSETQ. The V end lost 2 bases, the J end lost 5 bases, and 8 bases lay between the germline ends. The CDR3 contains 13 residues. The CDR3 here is CASSFSGDQPQHF. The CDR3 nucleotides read TGCGCCAGCAGCTTTTCGGGGGATCAGCCCCAGCATTTT.

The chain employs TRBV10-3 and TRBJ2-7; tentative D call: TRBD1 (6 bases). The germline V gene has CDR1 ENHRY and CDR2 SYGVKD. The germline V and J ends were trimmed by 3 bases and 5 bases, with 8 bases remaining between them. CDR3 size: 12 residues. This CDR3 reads CAISDRGNEQYF. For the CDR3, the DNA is TGTGCCATCAGTGACAGGGGTAACGAGCAGTACTTC.

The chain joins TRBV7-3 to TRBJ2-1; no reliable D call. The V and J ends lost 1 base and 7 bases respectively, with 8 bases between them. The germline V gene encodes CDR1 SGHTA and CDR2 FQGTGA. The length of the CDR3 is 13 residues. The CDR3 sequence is CASSLRRRNEQFF. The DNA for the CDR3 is TGTGCCAGCAGCTTAAGGCGTAGAAATGAGCAGTTCTTC.

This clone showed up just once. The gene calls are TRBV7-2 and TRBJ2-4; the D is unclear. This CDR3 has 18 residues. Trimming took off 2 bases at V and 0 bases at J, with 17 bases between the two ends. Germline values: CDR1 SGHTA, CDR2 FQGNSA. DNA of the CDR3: TGTGCCAGCAGCTTAAATATAGGAGCATCCCTAGCCAAAAACATTCAGTACTTC. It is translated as CASSLNIGASLAKNIQYF.

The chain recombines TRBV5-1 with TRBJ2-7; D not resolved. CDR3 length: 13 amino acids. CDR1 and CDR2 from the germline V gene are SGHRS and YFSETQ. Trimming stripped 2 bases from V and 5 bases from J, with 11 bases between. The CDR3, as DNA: TGCGCCAGCAGCTTACAGCTGTCTGACGAGCAGTACTTC. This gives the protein CASSLQLSDEQYF.

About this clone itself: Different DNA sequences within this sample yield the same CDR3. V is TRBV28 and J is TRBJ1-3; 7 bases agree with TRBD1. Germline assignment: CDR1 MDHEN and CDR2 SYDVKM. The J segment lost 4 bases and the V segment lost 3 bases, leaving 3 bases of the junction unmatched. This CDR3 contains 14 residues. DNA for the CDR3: TGTGCCAGCAGTTTGGGGGGACAGGGAAACACCATATATTTT. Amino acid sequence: CASSLGGQGNTIYF.

The DNA for the CDR3 is TGTGCCGCCAGCAGGGAGTTTAACACCGGGGAGCTGTTTTTT. It specifies CAASREFNTGELFF. The rearrangement uses TRBV27 and TRBJ2-2; D may correspond to TRBD1 or TRBD2 (5 bases each). This CDR3 has 14 amino acids. V dropped 11 bases and J dropped 2 bases, with 15 bases sitting between them. Per germline, CDR1 MNHEY and CDR2 SMNVEV (reference sequence).

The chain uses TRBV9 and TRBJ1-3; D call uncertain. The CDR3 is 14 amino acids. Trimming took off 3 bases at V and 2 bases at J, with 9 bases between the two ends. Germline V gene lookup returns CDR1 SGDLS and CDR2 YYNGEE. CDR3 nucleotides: TGTGCCAGCAGCGCATCCCAGGCTGGAAACACCATATATTTT. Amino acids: CASSASQAGNTIYF.

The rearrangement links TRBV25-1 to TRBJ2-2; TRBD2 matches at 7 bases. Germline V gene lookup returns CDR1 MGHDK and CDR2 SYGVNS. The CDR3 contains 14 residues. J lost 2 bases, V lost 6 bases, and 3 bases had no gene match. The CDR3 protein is CASSAGLNTGELFF. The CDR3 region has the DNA TGTGCCAGCAGCGCGGGACTAAACACCGGGGAGCTGTTTTTT.

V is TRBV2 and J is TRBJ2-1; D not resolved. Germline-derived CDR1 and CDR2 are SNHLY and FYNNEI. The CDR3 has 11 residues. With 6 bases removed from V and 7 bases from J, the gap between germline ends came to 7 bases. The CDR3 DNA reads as TGTGCCAGCAGCTACAAGAATGAGCAGTTCTTC. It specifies CASSYKNEQFF.

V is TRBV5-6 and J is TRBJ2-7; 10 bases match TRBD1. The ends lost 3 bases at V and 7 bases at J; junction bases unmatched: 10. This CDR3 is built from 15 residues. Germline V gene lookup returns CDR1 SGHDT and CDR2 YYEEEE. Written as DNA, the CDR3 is TGTGCCAGCAGCTCCCCGGGACAGGGGCCTGGGGAGCAGTACTTC. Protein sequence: CASSSPGQGPGEQYF.

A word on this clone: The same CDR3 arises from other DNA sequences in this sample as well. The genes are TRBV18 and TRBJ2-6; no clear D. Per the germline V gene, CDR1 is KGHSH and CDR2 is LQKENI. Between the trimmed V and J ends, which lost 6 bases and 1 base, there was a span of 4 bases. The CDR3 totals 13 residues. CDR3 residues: CASSGSGANVLTF. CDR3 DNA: TGTGCCAGCTCCGGATCTGGGGCCAACGTCCTGACTTTC. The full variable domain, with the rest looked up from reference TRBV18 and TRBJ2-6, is NAGVMQNPRHLVRRRGQEARLRCSPMKGHSHVYWYRQLPEEGLKFMVYLQKENIIDESGMPKERFSAEFPKEGPSILRIQQVVRGDSAAYFCASSGSGANVLTFGAGSRLTVL.

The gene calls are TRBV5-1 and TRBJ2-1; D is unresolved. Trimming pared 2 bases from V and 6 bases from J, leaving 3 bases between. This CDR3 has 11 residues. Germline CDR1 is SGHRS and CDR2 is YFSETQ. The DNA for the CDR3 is TGCGCCAGCAGCTTCCGCAATGAGCAGTTCTTC. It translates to CASSFRNEQFF.

The CDR3 protein is CASSPGGTDTQYF. The CDR3 region has the DNA TGCGCCAGCAGCCCGGGAGGCACAGATACGCAGTATTTT. J is TRBJ2-3 and V is TRBV4-3, with D tentatively TRBD2 (6 bases). CDR3 size: 13 residues. V was trimmed by 4 bases and J by 1 base, leaving 6 bases between them. Germline assignment: CDR1 LGHNA and CDR2 YSLEER.

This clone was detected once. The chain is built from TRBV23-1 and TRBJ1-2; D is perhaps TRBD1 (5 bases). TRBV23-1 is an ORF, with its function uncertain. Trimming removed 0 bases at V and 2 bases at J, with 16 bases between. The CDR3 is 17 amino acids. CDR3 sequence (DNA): TGCGCCAGCAGTCAATCCCCCCCCCGCAGGGCGAACTATGGCTACACCTTC. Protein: CASSQSPPRRANYGYTF.

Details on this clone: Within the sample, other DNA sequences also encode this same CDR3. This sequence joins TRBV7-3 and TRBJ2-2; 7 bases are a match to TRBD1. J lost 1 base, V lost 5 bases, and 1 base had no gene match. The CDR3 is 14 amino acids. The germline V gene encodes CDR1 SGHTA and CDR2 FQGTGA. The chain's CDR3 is CASSRQGNTGELFF. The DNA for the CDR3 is TGTGCCAGCAGCCGACAGGGGAACACCGGGGAGCTGTTTTTT.

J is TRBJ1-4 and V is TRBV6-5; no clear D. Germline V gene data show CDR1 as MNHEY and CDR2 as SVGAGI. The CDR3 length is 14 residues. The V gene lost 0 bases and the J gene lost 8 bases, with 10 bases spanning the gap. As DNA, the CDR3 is TGTGCCAGCAGTTACTCGGGCAGGCAAGAAAAACTGTTTTTT. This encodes CASSYSGRQEKLFF.

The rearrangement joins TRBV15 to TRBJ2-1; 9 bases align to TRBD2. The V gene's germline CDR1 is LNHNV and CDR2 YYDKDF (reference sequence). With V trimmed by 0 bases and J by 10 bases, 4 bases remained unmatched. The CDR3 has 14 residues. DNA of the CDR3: TGTGCCACCAGCAGAGATGTGCTAGCGGGGGAGCAGTTCTTC. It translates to CATSRDVLAGEQFF.